These 22 T cell receptor beta chains came from one sample sequenced in a study of T cell repertoires in cytomegalovirus infection. TCRdb re-called the reads through MiXCR, storing one row per CDR3 protein. Seen here are around 740,000 distinct CDR3 sequences, approximately 34% observed once, and the top ten hold roughly 2.9%. Source material: PBMCs. The receptors come from a human donor in good health (CMV status not recorded). Some clones in this sample may be carry-over from other donors' samples.

The CDR3 loop reads CASSSWGRSLYEQYF. In DNA form, the CDR3 reads TGTGCCAGCAGCTCCTGGGGGCGAAGTCTTTACGAGCAGTACTTC. The chain recombines TRBV5-4 with TRBJ2-7; D perhaps matches TRBD1 (6 bases). V dropped 3 bases and J dropped 4 bases, with 17 bases sitting between them. Germline V lookup: CDR1 SGHNT, CDR2 YYREEE (reference sequence). The CDR3 length is 15 residues.

As regards this clonotype: The junction does not match germline at one end; this may be a read error. V gene TRBV29-1 combines with J gene TRBJ2-5; the match to TRBD1 covers 9 bases. The CDR3 is made up of 16 amino acids. The germline V gene has CDR1 SQVTM and CDR2 ANQGSEA. The CDR3 here is CSVEDRQGVGQEAQYF. The CDR3 DNA is TGCAGCGTTGAAGACAGACAGGGGGTTGGGCAAGAGGCCCAGTACTTC.

The CDR3 sequence: CASSPPDGLSNYGYTF. The DNA for the CDR3 is TGTGCCAGCAGTCCTCCGGACGGCTTATCTAACTATGGCTACACCTTC. The chain has TRBV2 and TRBJ1-2, with unresolved D. Germline CDR1 reads SNHLY; CDR2 reads FYNNEI. V was cut by 5 bases and J by 0 bases, with 16 bases left in between. This CDR3 is built from 16 residues.

A few counts support this clonotype. The chain couples TRBV28 to TRBJ1-1; a possible D gene is TRBD1 (5 bases). Germline V gene sequence: CDR1 MDHEN, CDR2 SYDVKM. This CDR3 region has 13 residues. Trimming took 4 bases from V and 11 from J, leaving 17 bases between them. CDR3 bases: TGTGCCAGCAGTTCCGCTCAGGGAGTCTGGGCTTTCTTT. Protein product: CASSSAQGVWAFF.

V usage is TRBV19 and J usage is TRBJ2-3, with 7 nucleotides matching TRBD1. V was clipped by 0 bases and J by 2 bases; unmatched bases: 5. The CDR3 covers 16 residues. Germline assignment: CDR1 LNHDA and CDR2 SQIVND (reference sequence). CDR3 bases: TGTGCCAGTAGTATAGAACGGGACAGCCTCACAGATACGCAGTATTTT. It yields the protein CASSIERDSLTDTQYF.

This clonotype showed up just a few times. The CDR3 here is CASRRPRGTVRLGTGELFF. CDR3 DNA sequence: TGTGCCAGCAGGCGCCCACGGGGGACGGTGAGGTTGGGCACCGGGGAGCTGTTTTTT. V usage is TRBV6-2 or TRBV6-3 and J usage is TRBJ2-2, with D possibly matching TRBD2 (6 bases). The CDR3 loop spans 19 amino acids. Trimming shortened V by 6 bases and J by 4 bases, and 27 bases separated the two germline ends. From germline, CDR1 is MNHEY and CDR2 SVGEGT.

Only a few counts were recorded for this clonotype. The V gene is TRBV20-1, the J gene TRBJ1-5, with no clear D. Germline lookup yields CDR1 DFQATT and CDR2 SNEGSKA (reference sequence). The V end was cut by 0 bases, the J end by 5 bases, with 11 bases between. This CDR3 comprises 14 residues. The CDR3 spells CSARDLSSYQPQHF. In DNA form, the CDR3 reads TGCAGTGCTAGAGATTTGTCCAGCTATCAGCCCCAGCATTTT.

This clonotype occurred many times. The genes are TRBV7-2 and TRBJ2-6; D remains unclear. V gave up 1 base and J gave up 4 bases, with 11 bases separating them. Looked up from germline, CDR1 is SGHTA and CDR2 is FQGNSA. This CDR3 contains 16 residues. The CDR3 region has the DNA TGTGCCAGCAGCTTAGGCCTGCCTTCGGGGGCCAACGTCCTGACTTTC. This encodes CASSLGLPSGANVLTF.

The genes are TRBV28 and TRBJ2-3, with 8 nucleotides matching TRBD1. The CDR3 is made up of 18 amino acids. Germline V CDR1 and CDR2: MDHEN, SYDVKM. Trimming cost V 2 bases and J 0 bases; bases outside gene matches: 10. This CDR3 is CASSLRPGQGASTDTQYF. In nucleotides, the CDR3 is TGTGCCAGCAGTTTACGACCCGGACAGGGCGCTAGCACAGATACGCAGTATTTT.

This clonotype was picked up a small number of times. The rearrangement joins TRBV19 to TRBJ2-5; a weak D match, TRBD2 (6 bases). Germline lookup yields CDR1 LNHDA and CDR2 SQIVND (reference sequence). Trimming left V 4 bases short and J 1 base short, with 13 bases between. CDR3 length: 15 amino acids. The CDR3 nucleotides read TGTGCCAGTAGTAGGAACCGGCGGGGCCAAGAGACCCAGTACTTC. Translation gives CASSRNRRGQETQYF.

The J gene is TRBJ2-2, the V gene TRBV15; D gene unclear. V dropped 6 bases and J dropped 8 bases, with 7 bases sitting between them. Germline V gene lookup returns CDR1 LNHNV and CDR2 YYDKDF (reference sequence). This CDR3 is built from 11 residues. The CDR3 sequence is CATRVWGELFF. In DNA, the CDR3 is TGTGCCACCAGGGTGTGGGGGGAGCTGTTTTTT.

Only a few counts were recorded for this clonotype. The chain joins TRBV11-3 to TRBJ2-7, with D possibly matching TRBD1 (5 bases). The V and J ends lost 5 bases and 3 bases respectively, with 11 bases between them. Looked up from germline, CDR1 is SGHNT and CDR2 is YENEEA. This CDR3 is 13 amino acids long. The CDR3 DNA is TGTGCCAGCAGCGAAACAGGTTACTACGAGCAGTACTTC. The encoded protein is CASSETGYYEQYF.

The CDR3 nucleotides read TGCGCCAGCAGTGAGGGGAGAAGTACTGAAGCTTTCTTT. It is translated as CASSEGRSTEAFF. This chain connects TRBV10-2 to TRBJ1-1; no clear D gene. Trimming stripped 2 bases from V and 5 bases from J, with 9 bases between. Germline values: CDR1 WSHSY, CDR2 SAAADI. The CDR3 length is 13 residues.

The V call is TRBV7-2, the J call TRBJ2-7; no clear D gene. V was clipped by 5 bases and J by 4 bases, with 12 bases between them. This CDR3 spans 13 amino acids. Germline V gene lookup returns CDR1 SGHTA and CDR2 FQGNSA. The CDR3 DNA reads as TGTGCCAGCAGCATTGACATTCTTTACGAGCAGTACTTC. Translation: CASSIDILYEQYF.

The genes are TRBV28 and TRBJ1-5; TRBD1 matches at 7 bases. CDR1 is MDHEN and CDR2 is SYDVKM in the germline V gene. The J segment lost 4 bases and the V segment lost 0 bases, leaving 3 bases of the junction unmatched. This CDR3 is 15 amino acids long. CDR3 region: CASSLWAGQNQPQHF. CDR3 DNA sequence: TGTGCCAGCAGTTTATGGGCGGGACAGAATCAGCCCCAGCATTTT.

This clonotype was found a few times. Here the CDR3 DNA reads TGTGCCAGCTCTGGGGGGGACAGAACCTGGCCCCAGCATTTT. Protein: CASSGGDRTWPQHF. The chain joins TRBV6-6 to TRBJ1-5; TRBD1 matches 7 bases. CDR1 is MNHNY, CDR2 SVGAGI, per germline (reference sequence). This CDR3 is 14 amino acids long. V lost 8 bases and J lost 9; bases outside the gene matches: 13.

V gene TRBV28 combines with J gene TRBJ2-4, with a weak D call TRBD1 (5 bases). V was pared by 4 bases and J by 0 bases, with 13 bases between. CDR1 and CDR2 (germline): MDHEN, SYDVKM. This CDR3 has 16 amino acids. In DNA, the CDR3 is TGTGCCAGCAGTTCCTCCCTCAGGGAAGCCAAAAACATTCAGTACTTC. It is translated as CASSSSLREAKNIQYF.

The chain links TRBV6-6 to TRBJ2-7, with 7 bases matching TRBD2. The CDR3 spans 15 residues. Germline assignment: CDR1 MNHNY and CDR2 SVGAGI (reference sequence). Trimming at V came to 5 bases and at J to 2 bases, leaving 9 bases not matched to a gene. CDR3 bases: TGTGCCAGCAGTACGGCTAGCGGACCAGCCTACGAGCAGTACTTC. Its protein is CASSTASGPAYEQYF.

The CDR3 region has the DNA TGTGCCACCAGCAGAGACGGGACAGGGGGCAATCAGCCCCAGCATTTT. It yields the protein CATSRDGTGGNQPQHF. This chain joins TRBV15 and TRBJ1-5, with 10 bases aligning to TRBD1. Germline lookup yields CDR1 LNHNV and CDR2 YYDKDF (reference sequence). The CDR3 has 16 residues. Losses at the gene ends were 0 bases for V and 2 bases for J; bases not matched to a gene: 1.

The chain carries TRBV28 and TRBJ1-1; D is ambiguous. This CDR3 is built from 13 residues. CDR1 is MDHEN, CDR2 SYDVKM, per germline. Trimming left V 7 bases short and J 1 base short, with 10 bases between. The CDR3 DNA reads as TGTGCCAGCACACGGTGGGCGAACACTGAAGCTTTCTTT. Translation: CASTRWANTEAFF.

The chain uses TRBV7-9 and TRBJ2-5; 9 positions match TRBD1. The germline V gene encodes CDR1 SEHNR and CDR2 FQNEAQ (reference sequence). V lost 4 bases, J lost 5 bases, and 8 bases stayed unmatched. The CDR3 has 15 amino acids. The DNA of the CDR3 is TGTGCCAGCAGCTCCGCCGGGACAGGGATGGAGACCCAGTACTTC. It codes for CASSSAGTGMETQYF.

This clonotype came up many times. The gene calls are TRBV7-6 and TRBJ2-1; a weak D match, TRBD2 (7 bases). Germline CDR1 SGHVS, CDR2 FNYEAQ. The CDR3 consists of 17 residues. V was trimmed by 1 base and J by 3 bases, leaving 16 bases between them. This CDR3 is CASSLGGGRSVYNEQFF. Here the CDR3 DNA reads TGTGCCAGCAGCTTAGGGGGGGGCCGTAGCGTCTACAATGAGCAGTTCTTC.